This entry lists 12 T cell receptor beta chains sequenced from one sample in a study of blood T cell repertoires in COVID-19. TCRdb's copy holds only in-frame clones and misses some; the assay was immunoSEQ multiplex PCR. The sample shows a few hundred thousand clones, 80% to 90% of them seen only once. Sample: PBMCs or T cells enriched from blood (not recorded which). These receptors were collected from a woman aged 40 to 50 with acute COVID-19.

This rearrangement joins TRBV28 to TRBJ2-7; TRBD2 aligns across 7 bases. Unmatched junction bases numbered 5, after V lost 5 bases and J lost 1 base. CDR1 MDHEN and CDR2 SYDVKM come from the germline V gene. The CDR3 length is 14 residues. CDR3 bases: TGTGCCAGCAGTGCCGGGGACTATTCCTACGAGCAGTACTTC. Its translation: CASSAGDYSYEQYF.

The chain is built from TRBV5-1 and TRBJ1-1, with 9 bases aligning to TRBD1. Germline V gene lookup returns CDR1 SGHRS and CDR2 YFSETQ. With V trimmed by 3 bases and J by 4 bases, 7 bases remained unmatched. This CDR3 is built from 15 residues. The CDR3 DNA sequence: TGCGCCAGCAGCTCCACAGGGGGCGGAATCACTGAAGCTTTCTTT. Translating it yields CASSSTGGGITEAFF.

This clone was seen once. The genes are TRBV7-2 and TRBJ1-6; D may be TRBD1 (5 bases). Looked up from germline, CDR1 is SGHTA and CDR2 is FQGNSA. Trimming stripped 11 bases from V and 7 bases from J, with 9 bases between. The CDR3 loop spans 11 amino acids. CDR3 residues: CASKGNSPLHF. The CDR3 DNA sequence: TGTGCCTCTAAGGGGAATTCACCCCTCCACTTT.

The chain has TRBV29-1 and TRBJ2-1; D gene uncertain. Germline CDR1 reads SQVTM; CDR2 reads ANQGSEA. The CDR3 has 12 amino acids. V lost 4 bases, J lost 4 bases, and 8 bases lay in between. CDR3 coding DNA: TGCAGCGTTGGGGTGGAGTACAATGAGCAGTTCTTC. As protein: CSVGVEYNEQFF.

The CDR3 is CASSFVSGSNQPQHF. DNA of the CDR3: TGTGCCAGCAGTTTTGTTTCAGGGTCCAATCAGCCCCAGCATTTT. V usage is TRBV28 and J usage is TRBJ1-5, with TRBD1 as a possible D gene (5 bases). V was trimmed by 3 bases and J by 3 bases, leaving 12 bases between them. The germline V gene encodes CDR1 MDHEN and CDR2 SYDVKM. The CDR3 consists of 15 residues.

This clone was counted between two and nine times. This chain joins TRBV2 and TRBJ1-5; possibly TRBD1 for D (6 bases). Deletions cut 2 bases from V and 3 bases from J, with 14 bases between. CDR1 SNHLY and CDR2 FYNNEI come from the germline V gene. The CDR3 loop spans 16 amino acids. CDR3 sequence: CASSENRGASNQPQHF. CDR3 coding DNA: TGTGCCAGCAGTGAAAATCGGGGGGCTTCCAATCAGCCCCAGCATTTT.

The V and J genes are TRBV10-2 and TRBJ2-1, with 9 bases identical to TRBD1. Germline CDR1 WSHSY, CDR2 SAAADI. The CDR3 extends over 14 amino acids. V lost 2 bases, J lost 10 bases, and 6 bases stayed unmatched. The CDR3 reads CASSEATGGGEQFF. CDR3 bases: TGCGCCAGCAGTGAGGCGACAGGGGGGGGAGAGCAGTTCTTC.

The J gene is TRBJ1-1, the V gene TRBV19; 9 bases agree with TRBD1. The CDR3 is 15 residues long. The germline V gene has CDR1 LNHDA and CDR2 SQIVND (reference sequence). Trimming cost V 3 bases and J 6 bases; bases outside gene matches: 8. The CDR3 sequence is CASSIGQGWDAEAFF. For the CDR3, the DNA is TGTGCCAGTAGTATTGGACAGGGGTGGGACGCTGAAGCTTTCTTT.

The rearrangement joins TRBV24-1 to TRBJ2-7, with 7 bases that match TRBD1. The CDR3 extends over 15 amino acids. The V gene's germline CDR1 is KGHDR and CDR2 SFDVKD. Trimming took 4 bases from V and 2 from J; bases not matched to a gene: 7. The chain's CDR3 is CATSDRQGGAYEQYF. CDR3 DNA sequence: TGTGCCACCAGTGACAGACAGGGTGGTGCCTACGAGCAGTACTTC.

The V and J genes are TRBV6-5 and TRBJ2-7, with 10 bases lining up with TRBD2. Losses at the gene ends were 7 bases for V and 0 bases for J; bases not matched to a gene: 6. CDR3 size: 15 residues. The germline CDR1 and CDR2 sequences are MNHEY and SVGAGI. CDR3 sequence reads: CASNAASGSSYEQYF. CDR3 coding DNA: TGTGCCAGCAATGCTGCTAGCGGGAGCTCCTACGAGCAGTACTTC.

The rearrangement links TRBV7-2 to TRBJ1-6; 9 positions agree with TRBD1. CDR3 length equals 16 residues. J lost 7 bases, V lost 5 bases, and 9 bases had no gene match. Germline V gene data show CDR1 as SGHTA and CDR2 as FQGNSA. DNA for the CDR3: TGTGCCAGCAGCCTCGTGACGGGACAGGGAAATTCACCCCTCCACTTT. It specifies CASSLVTGQGNSPLHF.

The rearrangement uses TRBV7-9 and TRBJ2-5, with D possibly matching TRBD1 (6 bases). The germline V gene encodes CDR1 SEHNR and CDR2 FQNEAQ (reference sequence). The CDR3 sequence is 17 residues long. The V gene lost 5 bases and the J gene lost 4 bases, with 23 bases spanning the gap. CDR3 coding DNA: TGTGCCAGCAGCCGTTTTTCCCTGGACAGTTCGCGAGAGACCCAGTACTTC. Amino acid sequence: CASSRFSLDSSRETQYF.